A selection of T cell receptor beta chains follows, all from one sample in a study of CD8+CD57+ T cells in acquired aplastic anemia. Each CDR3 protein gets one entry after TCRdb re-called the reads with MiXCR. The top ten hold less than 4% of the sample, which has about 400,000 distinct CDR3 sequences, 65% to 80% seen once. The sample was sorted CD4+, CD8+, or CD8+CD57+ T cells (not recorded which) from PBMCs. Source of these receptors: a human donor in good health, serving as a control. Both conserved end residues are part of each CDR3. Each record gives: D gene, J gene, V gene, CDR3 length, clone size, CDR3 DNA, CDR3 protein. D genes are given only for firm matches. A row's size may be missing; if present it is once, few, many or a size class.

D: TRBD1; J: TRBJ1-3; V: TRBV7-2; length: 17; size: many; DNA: TGTGCCAGCAGCTTAGCCCCGGGACAGGCGACTGGAAACACCATATATTTT; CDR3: CASSLAPGQATGNTIYF
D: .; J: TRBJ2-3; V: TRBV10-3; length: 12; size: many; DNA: TGTGCCACGGGGGCGGTCGAAGATACGCAGTATTTT; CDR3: CATGAVEDTQYF
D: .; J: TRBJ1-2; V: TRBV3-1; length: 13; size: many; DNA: TGTGCCAGCAGCCAAGACAAGAACTATGGCTACACCTTC; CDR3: CASSQDKNYGYTF
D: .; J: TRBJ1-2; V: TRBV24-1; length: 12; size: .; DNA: TGTGCCACCATTGTTTTATTCTATGGCTACACCTTC; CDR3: CATIVLFYGYTF
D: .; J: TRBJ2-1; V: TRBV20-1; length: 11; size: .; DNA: TGCAGTGCTCCCCTACGAGCAGTACTTCTCTTC; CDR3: CSAPLRAVLLF
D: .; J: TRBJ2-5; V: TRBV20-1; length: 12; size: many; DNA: TGCAGGGCTGGAGGGAGCCAAGAGACCCAGTACTTC; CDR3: CRAGGSQETQYF
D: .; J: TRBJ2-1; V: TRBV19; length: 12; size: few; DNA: TGTGCCAGTAGTATAAGAGATGATGGGCAGTTCTTC; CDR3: CASSIRDDGQFF
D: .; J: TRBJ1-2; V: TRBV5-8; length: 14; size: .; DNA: TGTGCCAGCAGCTGGCTAGCGGGGAACTATGGCTACACCTTC; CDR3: CASSWLAGNYGYTF
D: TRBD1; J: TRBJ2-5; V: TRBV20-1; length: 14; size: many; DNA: TGCAGTGCGACCCCCGGGACAGGGGAAGAGACCCAGTACTTC; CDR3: CSATPGTGEETQYF
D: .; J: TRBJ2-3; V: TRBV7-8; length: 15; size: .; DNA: TGTGCCAGCAGCACAAGGACCGGCCTCGCCTACGGGCAGTATTTT; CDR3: CASSTRTGLAYGQYF
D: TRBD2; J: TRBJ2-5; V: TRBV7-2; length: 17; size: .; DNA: TGTGCCAGTAGTAACGGGGGGGAACAGCCCCAGCATTTTACCCAGTACTTC; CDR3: CASSNGGEQPQHFTQYF
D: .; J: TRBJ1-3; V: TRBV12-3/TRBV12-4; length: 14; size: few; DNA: TGTGCCAGCAGTTTAAACCTCTCTGGAAACACCATATATTTT; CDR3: CASSLNLSGNTIYF
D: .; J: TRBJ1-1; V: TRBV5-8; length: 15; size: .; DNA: TGTGCCAGCAGCCAGATGGGAGGCTCGAACACTGAAGCTTTCTTT; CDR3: CASSQMGGSNTEAFF
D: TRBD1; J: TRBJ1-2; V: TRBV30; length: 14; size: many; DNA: TGTGCCTGGAGTGTAAGACAGGGGATTGGCGGCTACACCTTC; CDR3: CAWSVRQGIGGYTF
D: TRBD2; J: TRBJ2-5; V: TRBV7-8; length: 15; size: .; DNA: TGTGCCAGCAGCTCGACTAGCGGGGTACAAGAGACCCAGTACTTC; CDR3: CASSSTSGVQETQYF
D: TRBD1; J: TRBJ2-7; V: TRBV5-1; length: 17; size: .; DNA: TGCGCCAGCAGCTTCCACGGGACAGGTCCGTTAAGCTACGAGCAGTACTTC; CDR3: CASSFHGTGPLSYEQYF
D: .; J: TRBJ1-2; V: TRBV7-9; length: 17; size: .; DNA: TGTGCCAGCACGGGGTGGGGGACGCGGGACTATAAGCAGGGCTACACCTTC; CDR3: CASTGWGTRDYKQGYTF
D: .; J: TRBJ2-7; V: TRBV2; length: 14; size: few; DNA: TGTGCCAGCACCCCGGGACCTCTCTCCTACGAGCAGTACTTC; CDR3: CASTPGPLSYEQYF
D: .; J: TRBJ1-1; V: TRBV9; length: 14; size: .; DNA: TGTGCCAGCAGCGTATCGGGAGGGTGGACTGAAGCTTTCTTT; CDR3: CASSVSGGWTEAFF
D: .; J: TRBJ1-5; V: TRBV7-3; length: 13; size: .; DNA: TGTGCCAGCACCTTAAAGGGATATCAGCCCCAGCATTTT; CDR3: CASTLKGYQPQHF
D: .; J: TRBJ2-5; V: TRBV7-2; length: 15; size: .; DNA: TGTGCCAGCAGCCAAAAGGTGAACACTGAAGCTTTCTTTTACTTC; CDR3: CASSQKVNTEAFFYF
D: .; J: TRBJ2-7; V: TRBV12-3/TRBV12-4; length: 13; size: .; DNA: TGTGCCAGCAGTTCGACTGACTCCTACGAGCAGTACTTC; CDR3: CASSSTDSYEQYF
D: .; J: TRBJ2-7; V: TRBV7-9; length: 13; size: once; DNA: TGTGCCAGCAGCTTAGCGCCGGGGCTCGAGCAGTACTTC; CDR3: CASSLAPGLEQYF
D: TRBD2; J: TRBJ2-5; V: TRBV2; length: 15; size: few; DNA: TGTGCCAGCAGTGAAGTGACTAGCGGGGGTGAGACCCAGTACTTC; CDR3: CASSEVTSGGETQYF
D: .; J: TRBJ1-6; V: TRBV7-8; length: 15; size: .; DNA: TGTGCCAGCAGCTTAGGTCTAGGGGCTAATTCACCCCTCCACTTT; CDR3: CASSLGLGANSPLHF
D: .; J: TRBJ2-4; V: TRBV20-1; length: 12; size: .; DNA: TGCAGTGCTAGCCCTCCGCAATACATTCAGTACTTC; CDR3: CSASPPQYIQYF
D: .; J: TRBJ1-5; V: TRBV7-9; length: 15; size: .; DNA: TGTGCCAGCAGCACTGGGCACTCGGGGACACCCCCCCACCATTTT; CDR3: CASSTGHSGTPPHHF
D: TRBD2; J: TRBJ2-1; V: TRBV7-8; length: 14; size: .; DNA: TGTGCCAGCAACCCTAGCGGGGGAGAGACCCAGTACTTCTTC; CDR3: CASNPSGGETQYFF
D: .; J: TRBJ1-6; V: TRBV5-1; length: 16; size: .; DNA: TGCGCCAGCAGCTCGAGGGTCGACTTCGGGAATTCACCCCTCCACTTT; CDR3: CASSSRVDFGNSPLHF
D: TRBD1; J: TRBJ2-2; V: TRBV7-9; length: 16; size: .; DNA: TGTGCCAGCAGCACCGAGACAGGGGAACGTTCACCGCTCCTGTTTTTT; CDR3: CASSTETGERSPLLFF
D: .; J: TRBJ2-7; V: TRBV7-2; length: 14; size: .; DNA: .; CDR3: CASRRCPGLYQQYF
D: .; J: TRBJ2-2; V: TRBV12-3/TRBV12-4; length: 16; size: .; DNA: TGTGCCAGCAGACTCAACAGGGGAGGATCATCAGGGGAGCTGTTTTTT; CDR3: CASRLNRGGSSGELFF
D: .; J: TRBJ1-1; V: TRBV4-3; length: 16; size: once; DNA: TGCGCCAGCAGCTTAAAGGGTCCAGGCTCGGACACTGAAGCTTTCTTT; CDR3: CASSLKGPGSDTEAFF
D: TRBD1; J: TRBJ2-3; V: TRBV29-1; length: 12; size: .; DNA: TGCAGCGCCTCCGGGACAGGAGATACGCAGTATTTT; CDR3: CSASGTGDTQYF
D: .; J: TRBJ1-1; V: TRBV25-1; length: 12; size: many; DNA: TGTGCCAGCAGTGGCAGGCAGCATGAAGCTTTCTTT; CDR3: CASSGRQHEAFF
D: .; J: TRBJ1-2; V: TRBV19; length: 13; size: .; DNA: TGTGCCAGTAGTATAGCGAGATTTTATGGCTACACCTTC; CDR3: CASSIARFYGYTF
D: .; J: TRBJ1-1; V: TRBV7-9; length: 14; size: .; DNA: TGTGCCAGCAGCGTGGGAGGCTTCGACAAGTACGCCTTCTTT; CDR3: CASSVGGFDKYAFF
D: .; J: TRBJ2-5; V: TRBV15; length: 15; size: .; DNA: TGTGCCACCAGCAGAGATCGGGCAGGGTCAGAGACCCAGTACTTC; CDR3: CATSRDRAGSETQYF
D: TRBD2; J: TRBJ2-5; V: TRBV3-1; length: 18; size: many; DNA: TGTGCCAGCAGCCAAGTTCTCCCTAGCGGGGGGGCTGGAGAGACCCAGTACTTC; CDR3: CASSQVLPSGGAGETQYF